The sequence of this T cell receptor (beta chain) was determined in a study of T-cell reconstitution after alpha-beta-depleted transplantation in children. Preparation of the TCRbeta library used unique molecular identifiers. In TCRdb, the PCR reads were re-called with MiXCR into one record per CDR3 protein. This table has about 540,000 distinct CDR3 sequences, about a sixth appearing once. The CDR3 is 14 amino acids. V lost 11 bases to trimming and J lost 1 base, with 15 bases between them. The chain employs TRBV12-3 or TRBV12-4 and TRBJ1-3; D is uncertain. This sample comprised PBMCs from the stem cell graft donor, obtained from the stem cell graft. The sequence was obtained from a human donor who donated a stem cell graft to a child with acute lymphoblastic leukemia. CDR3 amino acids: CACRGEFSGNTIYF. CDR3 DNA: TGTGCCTGTCGGGGTGAATTTTCTGGAAACACCATATATTTT.